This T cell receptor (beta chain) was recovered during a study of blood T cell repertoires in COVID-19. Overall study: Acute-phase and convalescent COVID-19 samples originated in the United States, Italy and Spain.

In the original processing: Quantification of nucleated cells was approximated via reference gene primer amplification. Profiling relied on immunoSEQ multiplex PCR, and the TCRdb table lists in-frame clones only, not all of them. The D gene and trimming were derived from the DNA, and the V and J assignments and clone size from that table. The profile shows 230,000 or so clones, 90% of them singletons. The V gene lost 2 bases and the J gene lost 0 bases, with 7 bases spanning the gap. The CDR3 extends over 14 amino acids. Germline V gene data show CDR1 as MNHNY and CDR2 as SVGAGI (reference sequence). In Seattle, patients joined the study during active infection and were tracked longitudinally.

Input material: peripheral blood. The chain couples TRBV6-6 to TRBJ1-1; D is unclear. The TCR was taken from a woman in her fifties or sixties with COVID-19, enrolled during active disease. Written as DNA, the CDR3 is TGTGCCAGCAGTTACGCGGAGGTGAACACTGAAGCTTTCTTT. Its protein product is CASSYAEVNTEAFF.